Ten or more counts support the clone carrying this T cell receptor beta chain. Its antigen is still unknown. TCR beta CDR3 regions were amplified from RNA. TCR CDR3 underwent first-round RT-PCR with the HTBI primer set. Using its own MiXCR run on the multiplex PCR reads, TCRdb lists one record per CDR3 protein. The sample has about half a million distinct CDR3 sequences; around 20% are singletons. The data were taken from a study of T cells in Graves' hyperthyroidism and ophthalmopathy. Points from the study as a whole: Most thyroid clonotypes expanded above 0.001 appeared in blood too. Before onset, ophthalmopathy was predicted by the model a median around 6.5 months earlier.

Germline V gene data show CDR1 as SGHRS and CDR2 as YFSETQ. Trimming cost V 4 bases and J 2 bases, with 12 bases left between them. The length of the CDR3 is 15 residues. Patients aged 18 to 65 had newly diagnosed hyperthyroidism that had lasted under 2 months. The gene calls are TRBV5-1 and TRBJ2-2; no clear D gene. Sequencing was done on a sample of blood. This sequence originates from a man aged 18 to 30 with Graves' hyperthyroidism. The CDR3 reads CASSPLKTNTGELFF. The DNA of the CDR3 is TGCGCCAGCAGCCCCCTTAAGACCAACACCGGGGAGCTGTTTTTT.